This T cell receptor (beta chain) was obtained from a study of blood T cell repertoires in COVID-19. The overall study: Specimens from acute and convalescent COVID-19 originated in the United States, Italy and Spain.

Germline V lookup: CDR1 SGHRS, CDR2 YFSETQ. The V gene lost 0 bases and the J gene lost 0 bases, with 10 bases spanning the gap. The CDR3 has 16 residues. As processed by the authors: Nucleated cell number was recorded as an estimate derived from reference gene primer amplification. Libraries were prepared by immunoSEQ multiplex PCR; TCRdb keeps only in-frame clonotypes and omits some of them. V and J calls and clone size are copied from that table; D and trimming were computed from the DNA. This sample has 310,000 or so clones, with about 86% found just once. V is TRBV5-1 and J is TRBJ1-3, with D possibly TRBD1 on 5 matching bases. The sequenced material came from peripheral blood. This receptor was obtained from a woman aged 50 to 65 with acute or convalescent COVID-19. In DNA form, the CDR3 reads TGCGCCAGCAGCTTGGATGGGGCGAGCTCTGGAAACACCATATATTTT. Translating gives CASSLDGASSGNTIYF.